A selection of T cell receptor beta chains follows, all from one sample in a study of cytomegalovirus exposure and HLA in healthy donors. Sequencing was performed with immunoSEQ multiplex PCR; in TCRdb, only in-frame clones are kept and a portion is missing. Here the sample spans 150,000 or so clones, more than 75% being singletons. The specimen sequenced was PBMCs. These receptor sequences come from a woman in her 40s in good health and CMV-seronegative. The CDR3 runs from the conserved cysteine through the conserved F or W. The D gene is left open where the match is weak. Only some rows state a clone size, as once, few, many or a class for expanded clones.

clone_size	d_call	v_call	j_call	cdr3_nt	cdr3_aa
-	-	TRBV18	TRBJ2-3	TGTGCCAGCTCAGAGGTCACAGATACGCAGTATTTT	CASSEVTDTQYF
-	-	TRBV9	TRBJ1-3	TGTGCCAGCAGCCCTTACCCACCAGGATCATTACGCTCTGGAAACACCATATATTTT	CASSPYPPGSLRSGNTIYF
-	-	TRBV10-1	TRBJ1-3	TGCGCCAGCAGTGCCTCAGGGTCGCCTGGAAACACCATATATTTT	CASSASGSPGNTIYF
few	TRBD1	TRBV11-3	TRBJ1-5	TGTGCCAGCAGCCGCCGACAGGGGGCGAGGCAGCCCCAGCATTTT	CASSRRQGARQPQHF
once	TRBD1	TRBV4-2	TRBJ2-7	TGTGCCAGCAGCCAAGACAGGGACAGGGGCAGGAACGAGCAGTACTTC	CASSQDRDRGRNEQYF
few	-	TRBV6-6	TRBJ1-5	TGTGCCAGCTTGGCCGGCCCCGCGGGCCCCAATCAGCCCCAGCATTTT	CASLAGPAGPNQPQHF
-	TRBD1	TRBV6-5	TRBJ2-7	TGTGCCAGCAGCCTCGACAGGGTCCACGAGCAGTACTTC	CASSLDRVHEQYF
-	-	TRBV11-3	TRBJ2-7	TGTGCCAGCAGCTCCTGGACAGAAACATACGAGCAGTACTTC	CASSSWTETYEQYF
-	-	TRBV4-3	TRBJ2-7	TGCGCCAGCAGCCCTTTCGGGGGGCCCTACGAGCAGTACTTC	CASSPFGGPYEQYF
-	-	TRBV5-1	TRBJ2-2	TGCGCCAGCAGCAGAACCGGCAGGAGGGACACCGGGGAGCTGTTTTTT	CASSRTGRRDTGELFF
-	-	TRBV7-6	TRBJ2-5	TGTGCCAGCAGCTTAGGGAGTGGTAGCGCACAAGAGACCCAGTACTTC	CASSLGSGSAQETQYF
-	TRBD1	TRBV5-4	TRBJ2-4	TGTGCCAGCAGCGGCGGGACAGGGGGCTCCAAAAACATTCAGTACTTC	CASSGGTGGSKNIQYF
-	TRBD1	TRBV7-2	TRBJ1-2	TGTGCCAGCAGCTTAGACAGGGGGAAGGGGGGCTACACCTTC	CASSLDRGKGGYTF
-	-	TRBV5-1	TRBJ2-6	TGCGCCAGCAGCTCACAGGGTACTGGGGCCAACGTCCTGACTTTC	CASSSQGTGANVLTF
-	TRBD2	TRBV5-1	TRBJ2-7	TGCGCCAGCAGCTTGGTCGGGGGGACGGGCGAGCAGTACTTC	CASSLVGGTGEQYF
-	-	TRBV7-8	TRBJ1-1	TGTGCCAGCAGCTTTGGGGGGGTGGGTGAAGCTTTCTTT	CASSFGGVGEAFF
-	TRBD1	TRBV6-6	TRBJ1-2	TGTGCCAGCAGTTCAAGGGACAGCTCTAACTATGGCTACACCTTC	CASSSRDSSNYGYTF
-	-	TRBV7-9	TRBJ1-1	TGTGCCAGCAGCTTAGCTTCAACTACTGAAGCTTTCTTT	CASSLASTTEAFF
-	TRBD2	TRBV11-3	TRBJ2-3	TGTGCCAGCAGCTTCACGCCGTACGGGGGAGGGACAGATACGCAGTATTTT	CASSFTPYGGGTDTQYF
once	TRBD1	TRBV6-1	TRBJ1-2	TGTGCCAGCACAGGGACAGGGGGCGCCTATGGCTACACCTTC	CASTGTGGAYGYTF
-	TRBD1	TRBV12-5	TRBJ1-4	TGTGCTAGTGGTCTACGAACGGCAGGGGGCTATTCTAATGAAAAACTGTTTTTC	CASGLRTAGGYSNEKLFF
-	TRBD2	TRBV29-1	TRBJ2-1	TGCAGCGTTGAAGATTGGACTAGCGGGGGGACCCTCAATGAGCAGTTCTTC	CSVEDWTSGGTLNEQFF
-	-	TRBV7-9	TRBJ2-5	TGTGCCAGCAGCTTAATAGTTTTGGAGACCCAGTACTTC	CASSLIVLETQYF
-	TRBD1	TRBV2	TRBJ2-5	TGTGCCAGCAGTACAAGACAGGGAGAGACCCAGTACTTC	CASSTRQGETQYF
-	TRBD1	TRBV28	TRBJ1-4	TGTGCCAGCAGTCCGAGACAGGGTCAGGAAAAACTGTTTTTT	CASSPRQGQEKLFF
-	TRBD1	TRBV7-9	TRBJ1-2	TGTGCCAGCAGCTTAGGGGGGACAGGGACAAATGGCTACACCTTC	CASSLGGTGTNGYTF
-	TRBD1	TRBV6-6	TRBJ1-2	TGTGCCAGCAGTTCCCTCGGGACAGGGGATTATGGCTACACCTTC	CASSSLGTGDYGYTF
few	TRBD2	TRBV12-5	TRBJ2-3	TGTGCTAGTGGTTTGCCCCAAACTAGCGGGACTAGCACAGATACGCAGTATTTT	CASGLPQTSGTSTDTQYF
-	-	TRBV6-5	TRBJ1-1	TGTGCCAGCAGTTACTCTGGCCCCATGGCTGAAGCTTTCTTT	CASSYSGPMAEAFF
-	TRBD2	TRBV7-8	TRBJ2-1	TGTGCCAGCAGCGGGGGTAGCGGGGGGGCCGATTACAATGAGCAGTTCTTC	CASSGGSGGADYNEQFF
-	-	TRBV11-3	TRBJ2-2	TGTGCCAGCAGCTTTTTCGGGATGAACACCGGGGAGCTGTTTTTT	CASSFFGMNTGELFF
-	TRBD1	TRBV6-4	TRBJ2-5	TGTGCCAGCAGTCAAGACAGGGAAGAGACCCAGTACTTC	CASSQDREETQYF
few	TRBD2	TRBV18	TRBJ2-7	TGTGCCAGCTCACCCAGCGGGAGGGCCTACGAGCAGTACTTC	CASSPSGRAYEQYF
-	-	TRBV15	TRBJ2-1	TGTGCCACCTCTTTCCGGGAGAGGGGGCATGAGCAGTTCTTC	CATSFRERGHEQFF
-	TRBD1	TRBV28	TRBJ1-2	TGTGCCAGCAGACGAGGGACAGGGAATGGCTACACCTTC	CASRRGTGNGYTF
-	TRBD1	TRBV27	TRBJ1-2	TGTGCCAGCAGTTTTAAGGGGGCGTATGGCTACACCTTC	CASSFKGAYGYTF
once	TRBD1	TRBV5-1	TRBJ2-7	TGCGCCAGCAGCTGGACAGGGGATGCCTACGAGCAGTACTTC	CASSWTGDAYEQYF
-	-	TRBV5-1	TRBJ2-7	TGCGCCAGCAGCTTGGCCGGGACAACCTACGAGCAGTACTTC	CASSLAGTTYEQYF
-	TRBD2	TRBV27	TRBJ2-7	TGTGCCAGCACCGGGAGGGATTCCAGGGACGAGCAGTACTTC	CASTGRDSRDEQYF
-	-	TRBV4-3	TRBJ1-2	TGCGCCAGCAGCCAGGCCGGGTCCAGGGCCAGGGGCTACACCTTC	CASSQAGSRARGYTF
-	TRBD2	TRBV6-5	TRBJ2-1	TGTGCCGTATCGCGCCCCTCTAGCGGGGTCAATGAGCAGTTCTTC	CAVSRPSSGVNEQFF
-	-	TRBV25-1	TRBJ2-2	TGTGCCAGCAGTGAGGGGCATTTGGACACCGGGGAGCTGTTTTTT	CASSEGHLDTGELFF